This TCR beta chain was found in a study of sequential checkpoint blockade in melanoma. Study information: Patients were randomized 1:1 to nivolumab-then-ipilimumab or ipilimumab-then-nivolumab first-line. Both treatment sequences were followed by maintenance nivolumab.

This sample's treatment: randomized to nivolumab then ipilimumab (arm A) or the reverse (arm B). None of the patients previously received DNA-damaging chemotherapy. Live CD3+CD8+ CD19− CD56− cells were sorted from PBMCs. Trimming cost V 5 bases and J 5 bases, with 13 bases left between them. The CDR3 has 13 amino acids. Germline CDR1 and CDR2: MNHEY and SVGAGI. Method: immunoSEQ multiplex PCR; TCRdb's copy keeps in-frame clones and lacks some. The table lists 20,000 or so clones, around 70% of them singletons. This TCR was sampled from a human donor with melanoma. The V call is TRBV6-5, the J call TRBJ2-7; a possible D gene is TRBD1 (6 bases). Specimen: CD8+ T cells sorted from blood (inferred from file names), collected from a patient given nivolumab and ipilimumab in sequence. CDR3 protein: CASSAGDTHEQYF. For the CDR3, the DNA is TGTGCCAGCAGTGCCGGGGACACCCACGAGCAGTACTTC.